The clone carrying this T cell receptor (beta chain) has more than one count but fewer than ten. As originally analysed: Nucleated cell number was recorded as an estimate derived from reference gene primer amplification. Assay used: immunoSEQ multiplex PCR; TCRdb lists only in-frame clones, some missing. The V and J calls and clone size are taken from that table; D and trimming were inferred from the DNA. The data show about 120,000 clones, around 74% seen once. The sample comes from a study of blood T cell repertoires in COVID-19. Looking at the study overall: Samples came from the United States, Italy and Spain, spanning acute and convalescent COVID-19.

Input material: peripheral blood. This receptor was obtained from a man in his sixties with acute or convalescent COVID-19.

CDR3 sequence: CASSDSDRDFYGYTF. The CDR3 DNA is TGTGCCAGCAGTGATTCGGACAGGGACTTCTATGGCTACACCTTC. The chain couples TRBV6-1 to TRBJ1-2; TRBD1 matches 8 bases. Germline V CDR1 and CDR2: MNHNS, SASEGT. Trimming took 3 bases from V and 4 from J; bases not matched to a gene: 7. The CDR3 consists of 15 residues.